The clone carrying this T cell receptor (beta chain) was found a few times. Original processing notes: Estimation of nucleated cell counts was performed using reference gene primer amplification. Assay used: immunoSEQ multiplex PCR; TCRdb lists only in-frame clones, some missing. V and J calls and clone size come straight from that table; D and trimming were deduced from the DNA. Of roughly 380,000 clones in the sample, 85% were seen once. This CDR3 region has 15 residues. The trim removed 4 bases at V and 2 bases at J, leaving 5 bases unmatched. Germline CDR1 SEHNR, CDR2 FQNEAQ (reference sequence). This specimen belongs to a study of blood T cell repertoires in COVID-19. Study information: Researchers got acute and convalescent COVID-19 samples from the United States, Italy and Spain.

The chain carries TRBV7-9 and TRBJ2-7; 10 nucleotides match TRBD1. The sample taken for sequencing was peripheral blood. The sequence was obtained from a woman aged 18-30 years with acute or convalescent COVID-19. This CDR3 reads CASSSLGQGAYEQYF. Here the CDR3 DNA reads TGTGCCAGCAGCTCTTTAGGACAGGGGGCCTACGAGCAGTACTTC.